Listed below are T cell receptor beta chains from one sample, sequenced in a study of control samples from healthy donors and cancer patients. Profiling relied on immunoSEQ multiplex PCR, and the TCRdb table lists in-frame clones only, not all of them. The top ten hold 8% to 11% of the sample, which has over 80,000 clones, over 60% seen once. Sequenced input: blood. These receptors came from a woman aged 25 to 39 in good health. CDR3s leave out the opening cysteine and the closing phenylalanine or tryptophan. The D gene is left open where the match is weak.

v_call	d_call	j_call	cdr3_aa
TRBV20-1	.	TRBJ1-1	SASWGNTEAF
TRBV27	TRBD1	TRBJ2-1	ASSLGQLQF
TRBV9	.	TRBJ2-5	ASSSGLAGETQY
TRBV30	.	TRBJ2-5	AGYGGETQY
TRBV19	TRBD1	TRBJ1-5	ASSLQDRGNQPQH
TRBV7-9	.	TRBJ1-2	ASSHTDDYGYT
TRBV5-1	.	TRBJ1-3	ASSLVGGNTIY
TRBV7-3	.	TRBJ2-5	ASSLTGSPQETQY
TRBV29-1	.	TRBJ2-1	SVEVSGNEQF
TRBV9	.	TRBJ1-1	ASSVVTSTEAF
TRBV4-1	TRBD1	TRBJ1-4	ASSHVRDRGGEKLF
TRBV5-4	.	TRBJ2-3	ASSLTDTDTQY
TRBV7-2	.	TRBJ2-5	ASSYRTQETQY
TRBV6-6	.	TRBJ1-1	ASSSQGTEAF
TRBV2	TRBD1	TRBJ1-4	ASYSGQGESEKLF
TRBV5-1	.	TRBJ2-5	ASSNNPETQY
TRBV2	.	TRBJ1-4	ASSQRPGEKLF
TRBV4-1	TRBD2	TRBJ2-5	ASSQEISGGPETQY
TRBV18	TRBD1	TRBJ1-5	ASSPGQGQPQH
TRBV15	.	TRBJ2-7	ATSRDAGRRSYEQY
TRBV6-2/TRBV6-3	TRBD1	TRBJ1-4	ASSKGTGPH
TRBV19	TRBD1	TRBJ2-3	ASSISTGTGTPSTDTQY
TRBV2	.	TRBJ1-3	ASRPRVSGNTIY
TRBV7-7	.	TRBJ2-3	ASSFNGESTDTQY
TRBV3-1/TRBV3-2	.	TRBJ2-2	ASSQVKGLVSGELF
TRBV9	.	TRBJ2-3	ASSVGPGEISDTQY
TRBV6-2/TRBV6-3	.	TRBJ1-5	ASSYSGRPQH
TRBV19	.	TRBJ1-4	ASTRDSSKGSNEKLF
TRBV4-3	.	TRBJ1-1	ASSQDPRAVNTEAF
TRBV6-2/TRBV6-3	TRBD2	TRBJ2-1	ASSYIGTSGGRDFNEQF
TRBV30	TRBD2	TRBJ2-1	AWSVRGGLFNEQF
TRBV2	TRBD2	TRBJ2-3	ASSDGAGSTDTQY
TRBV7-8	.	TRBJ2-1	ASSSRTEGPYNEQF
TRBV20-1	.	TRBJ1-2	SAYTGNGYT
TRBV7-2	.	TRBJ1-1	ASNNRVNTEAF
TRBV18	.	TRBJ2-7	ASSRLRDGVLAHSYEQY
TRBV6-5	.	TRBJ2-5	ASSLGTTAPQETQY
TRBV4-1	.	TRBJ1-4	ASSHLSGRITNEKLF
TRBV20-1	.	TRBJ2-3	SANTDTQY
TRBV7-2	.	TRBJ2-7	ASSLAGREQY